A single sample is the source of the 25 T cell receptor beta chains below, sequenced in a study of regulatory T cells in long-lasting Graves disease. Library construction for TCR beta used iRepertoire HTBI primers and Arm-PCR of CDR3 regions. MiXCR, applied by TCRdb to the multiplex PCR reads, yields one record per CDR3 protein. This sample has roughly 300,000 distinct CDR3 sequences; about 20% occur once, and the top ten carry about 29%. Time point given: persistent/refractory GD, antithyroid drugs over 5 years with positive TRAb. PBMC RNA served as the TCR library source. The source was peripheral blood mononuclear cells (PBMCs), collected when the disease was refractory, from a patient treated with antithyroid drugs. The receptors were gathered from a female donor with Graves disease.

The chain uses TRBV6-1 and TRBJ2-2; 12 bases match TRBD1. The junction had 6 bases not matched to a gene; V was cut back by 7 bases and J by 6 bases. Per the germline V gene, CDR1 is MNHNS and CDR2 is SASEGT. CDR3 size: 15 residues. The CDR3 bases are TGTGCCAGCATGAGGGGACAGGGGGCTTCCGGGGAGCTGTTTTTT. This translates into CASMRGQGASGELFF.

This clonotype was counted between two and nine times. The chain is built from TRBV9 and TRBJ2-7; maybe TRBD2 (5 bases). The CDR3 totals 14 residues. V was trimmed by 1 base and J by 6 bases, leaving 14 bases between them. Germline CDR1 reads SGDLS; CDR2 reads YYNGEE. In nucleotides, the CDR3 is TGTGCCAGCAGCGTACGAGCGGCAGCCAGCGAGCAGTACTTC. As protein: CASSVRAAASEQYF.

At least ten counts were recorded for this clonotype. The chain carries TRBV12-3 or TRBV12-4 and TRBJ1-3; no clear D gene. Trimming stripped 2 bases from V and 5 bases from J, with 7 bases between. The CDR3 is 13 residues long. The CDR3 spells CASSLKSRNTIYF. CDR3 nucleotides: TGTGCCAGCAGTTTAAAATCCCGAAACACCATATATTTT.

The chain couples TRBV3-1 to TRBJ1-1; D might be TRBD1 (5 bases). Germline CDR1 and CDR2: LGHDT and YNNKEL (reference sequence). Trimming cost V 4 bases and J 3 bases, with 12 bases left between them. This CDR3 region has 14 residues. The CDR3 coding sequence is TGTGCCAGCAGCCGGGGGACGGGAGACACTGAAGCTTTCTTT. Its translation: CASSRGTGDTEAFF.

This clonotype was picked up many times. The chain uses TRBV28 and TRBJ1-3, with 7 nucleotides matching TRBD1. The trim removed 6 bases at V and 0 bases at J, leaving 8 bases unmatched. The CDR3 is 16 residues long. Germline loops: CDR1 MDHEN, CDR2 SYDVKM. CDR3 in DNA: TGTGCCAGCAGCTACGGGACAGCGAGCTCTGGAAACACCATATATTTT. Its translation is CASSYGTASSGNTIYF.

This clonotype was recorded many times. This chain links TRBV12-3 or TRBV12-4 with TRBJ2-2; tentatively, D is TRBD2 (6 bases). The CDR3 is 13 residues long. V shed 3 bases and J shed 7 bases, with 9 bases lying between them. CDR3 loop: CASSFRENGELFF. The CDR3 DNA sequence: TGTGCCAGCAGTTTCCGGGAGAACGGGGAGCTGTTTTTT.

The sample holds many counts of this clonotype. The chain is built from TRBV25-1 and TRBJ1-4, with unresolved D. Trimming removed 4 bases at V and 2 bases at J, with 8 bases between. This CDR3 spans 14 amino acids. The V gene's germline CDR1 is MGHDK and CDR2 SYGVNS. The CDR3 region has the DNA TGTGCCAGCAGTGTAGGATCGACTAATGAAAAACTGTTTTTT. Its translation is CASSVGSTNEKLFF.

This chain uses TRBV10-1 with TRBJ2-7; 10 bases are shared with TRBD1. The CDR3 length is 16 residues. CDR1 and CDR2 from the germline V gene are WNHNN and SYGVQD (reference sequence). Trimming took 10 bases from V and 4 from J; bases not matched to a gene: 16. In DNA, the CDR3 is TGCGCCATCCTCCGGGACAGGGGACCACAATGGTACGAGCAGTACTTC. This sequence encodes CAILRDRGPQWYEQYF.

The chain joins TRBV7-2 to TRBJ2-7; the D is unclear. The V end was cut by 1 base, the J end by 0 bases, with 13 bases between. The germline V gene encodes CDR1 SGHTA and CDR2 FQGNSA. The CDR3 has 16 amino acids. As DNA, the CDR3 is TGTGCCAGCAGCTTAGAGCCAAGCCCGTCCTCCTACGAGCAGTACTTC. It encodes CASSLEPSPSSYEQYF.

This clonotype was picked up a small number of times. The CDR3 reads CASSTWDRAFNEKLFF. The CDR3 DNA reads as TGTGCCAGCAGTACCTGGGACAGAGCTTTTAATGAAAAACTGTTTTTT. The chain employs TRBV12-3 or TRBV12-4 and TRBJ1-4, with 7 bases aligning to TRBD1. The CDR3 sequence is 16 residues long. The V gene end was trimmed by 5 bases and the J gene end by 4 bases; junction bases not matched to a gene: 10.

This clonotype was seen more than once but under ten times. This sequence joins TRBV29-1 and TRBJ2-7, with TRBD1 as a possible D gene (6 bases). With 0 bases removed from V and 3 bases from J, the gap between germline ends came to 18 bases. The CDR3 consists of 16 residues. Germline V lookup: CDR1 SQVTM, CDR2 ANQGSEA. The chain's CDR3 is CSVEDLRGNSGYEQYF. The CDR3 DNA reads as TGCAGCGTTGAAGATCTAAGGGGGAACAGTGGCTACGAGCAGTACTTC.

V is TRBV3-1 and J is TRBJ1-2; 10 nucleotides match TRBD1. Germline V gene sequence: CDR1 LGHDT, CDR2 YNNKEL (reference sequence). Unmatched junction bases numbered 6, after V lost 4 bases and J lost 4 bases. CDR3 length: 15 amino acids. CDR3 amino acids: CASSRGTGAGYGYTF. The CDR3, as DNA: TGTGCCAGCAGCCGAGGGACAGGGGCCGGCTATGGCTACACCTTC.

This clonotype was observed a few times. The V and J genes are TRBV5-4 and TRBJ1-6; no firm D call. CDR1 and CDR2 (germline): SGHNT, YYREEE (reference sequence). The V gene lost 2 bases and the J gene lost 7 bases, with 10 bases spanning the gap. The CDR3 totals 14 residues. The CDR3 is CASSFLAANSPLHF. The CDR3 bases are TGTGCCAGCAGCTTTCTGGCGGCGAATTCACCCCTCCACTTT. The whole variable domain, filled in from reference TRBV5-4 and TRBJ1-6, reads ETGVTQSPTHLIKTRGQQVTLRCSSQSGHNTVSWYQQALGQGPQFIFQYYREEENGRGNFPPRFSGLQFPNYSSELNVNALELDDSALYLCASSFLAANSPLHFGNGTRLTVT.

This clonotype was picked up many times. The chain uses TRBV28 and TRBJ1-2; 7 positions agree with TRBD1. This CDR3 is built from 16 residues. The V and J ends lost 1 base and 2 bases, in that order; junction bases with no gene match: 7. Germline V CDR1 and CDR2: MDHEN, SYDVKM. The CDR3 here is CASSLYRQGENYGYTF. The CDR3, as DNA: TGTGCCAGCAGTTTATACCGACAGGGTGAGAACTATGGCTACACCTTC.

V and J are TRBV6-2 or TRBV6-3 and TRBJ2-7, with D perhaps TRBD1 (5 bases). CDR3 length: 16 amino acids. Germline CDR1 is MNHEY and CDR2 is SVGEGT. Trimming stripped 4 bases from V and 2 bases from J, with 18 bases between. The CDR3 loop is CASSLPSTVPTYEQYF. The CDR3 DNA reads TGTGCCAGCAGTTTACCGTCGACAGTACCCACCTACGAGCAGTACTTC.

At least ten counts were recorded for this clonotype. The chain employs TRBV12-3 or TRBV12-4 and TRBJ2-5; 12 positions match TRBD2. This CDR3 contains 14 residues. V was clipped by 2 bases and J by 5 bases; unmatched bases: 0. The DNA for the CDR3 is TGTGCCAGCAGTTTACTAGCGGGAGGGGAGACCCAGTACTTC. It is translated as CASSLLAGGETQYF.

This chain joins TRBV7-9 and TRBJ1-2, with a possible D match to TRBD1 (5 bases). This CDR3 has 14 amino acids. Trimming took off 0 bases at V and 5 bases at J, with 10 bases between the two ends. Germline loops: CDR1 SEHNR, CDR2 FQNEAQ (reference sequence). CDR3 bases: TGTGCCAGCAGCTTAGCTGCGGGACTTTATGGCTACACCTTC. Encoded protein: CASSLAAGLYGYTF. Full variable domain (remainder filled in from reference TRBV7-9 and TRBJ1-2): DTGVSQNPRHKITKRGQNVTFRCDPISEHNRLYWYRQTLGQGPEFLTYFQNEAQLEKSRLLSDRFSAERPKGSFSTLEIQRTEQGDSAMYLCASSLAAGLYGYTFGSGTRLTVV.

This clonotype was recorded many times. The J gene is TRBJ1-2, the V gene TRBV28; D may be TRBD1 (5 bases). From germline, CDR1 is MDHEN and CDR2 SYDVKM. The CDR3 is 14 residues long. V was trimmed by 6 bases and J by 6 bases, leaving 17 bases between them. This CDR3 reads CASSPERGAHGYTF. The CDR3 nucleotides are TGTGCCAGCAGCCCTGAGAGAGGGGCTCATGGCTACACCTTC.

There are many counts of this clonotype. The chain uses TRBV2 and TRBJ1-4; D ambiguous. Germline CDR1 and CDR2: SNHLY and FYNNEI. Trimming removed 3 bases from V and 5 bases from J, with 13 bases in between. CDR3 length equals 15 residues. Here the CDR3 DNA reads TGTGCCAGCAGTGACGGATCACCCTCGAATGAAAAACTGTTTTTT. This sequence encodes CASSDGSPSNEKLFF.

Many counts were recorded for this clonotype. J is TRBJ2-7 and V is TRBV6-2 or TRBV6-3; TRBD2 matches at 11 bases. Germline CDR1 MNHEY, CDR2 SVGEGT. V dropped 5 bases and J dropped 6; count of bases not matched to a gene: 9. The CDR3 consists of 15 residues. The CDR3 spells CASSPTSGSDSEQYF. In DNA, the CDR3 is TGTGCCAGCAGTCCCACTAGCGGGAGTGACTCCGAGCAGTACTTC.

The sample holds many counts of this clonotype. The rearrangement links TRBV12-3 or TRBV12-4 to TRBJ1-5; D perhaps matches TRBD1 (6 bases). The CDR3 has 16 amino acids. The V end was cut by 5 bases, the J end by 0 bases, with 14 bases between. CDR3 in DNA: TGTGCCAGCAGTAATACAGGGTCAGGTAGCAATCAGCCCCAGCATTTT. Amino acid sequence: CASSNTGSGSNQPQHF.

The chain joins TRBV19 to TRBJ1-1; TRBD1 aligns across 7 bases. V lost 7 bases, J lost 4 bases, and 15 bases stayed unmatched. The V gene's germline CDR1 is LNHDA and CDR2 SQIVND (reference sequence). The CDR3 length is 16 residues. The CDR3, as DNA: TGTGCCAGTATGGGTGGTAGGGGGCGATCCCCCACTGAAGCTTTCTTT. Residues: CASMGGRGRSPTEAFF.

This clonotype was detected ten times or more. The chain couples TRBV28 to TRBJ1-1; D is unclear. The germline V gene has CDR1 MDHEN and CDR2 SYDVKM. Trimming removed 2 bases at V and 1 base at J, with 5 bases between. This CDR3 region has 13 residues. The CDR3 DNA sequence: TGTGCCAGCAGTTTAGGGGAGAACACTGAAGCTTTCTTT. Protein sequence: CASSLGENTEAFF.

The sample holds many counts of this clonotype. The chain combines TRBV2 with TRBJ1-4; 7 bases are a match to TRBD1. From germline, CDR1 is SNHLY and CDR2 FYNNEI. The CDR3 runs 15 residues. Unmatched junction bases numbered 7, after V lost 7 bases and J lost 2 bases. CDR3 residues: CASKIQGRTNEKLFF. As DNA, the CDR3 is TGTGCCAGCAAGATACAGGGGCGGACTAATGAAAAACTGTTTTTT.

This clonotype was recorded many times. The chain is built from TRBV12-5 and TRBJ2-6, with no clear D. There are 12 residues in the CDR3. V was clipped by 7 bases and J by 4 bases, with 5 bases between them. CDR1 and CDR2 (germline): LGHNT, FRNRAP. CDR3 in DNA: TGTGCTAGTGCCCGGGGGGCCAACGTCCTGACTTTC. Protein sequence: CASARGANVLTF.